This entry describes one T cell receptor beta chain. Its antigen is not known. Primers included in the PCR were 60 Vbeta and 13 Jbeta primers. Data came from immunoSEQ multiplex PCR; TCRdb stores just in-frame clones and leaves some out. The sample data list 100,000 to 150,000 clones. This entry belongs to a study of cytomegalovirus exposure and HLA in healthy donors. For the study at large: For the approximately 390 genotyped donors, roughly 81% fell within the Caucasian-associated ancestry cluster. Findings and limits, study-wide: Exclusion as indistinguishable affected some V segments, including TRBV6-2 and TRBV6-3. Donors belonging to an Asian-associated ancestry cluster reportedly showed fewer N-insertions in productive TCRs than the roughly 670-donor mean, according to what a later analysis found.

After removal of 2 bases from V and 7 bases from J, the junction contained 5 bases not matched to a gene. There are 15 residues in the CDR3. The V gene's germline CDR1 is SEHNR and CDR2 FQNEAQ (reference sequence). The J gene is TRBJ1-4, the V gene TRBV7-9; TRBD1 agrees at 9 bases. The clonotype comes from a woman in her 40s in good health and CMV-seronegative. Sequencing was done on a sample of PBMCs. CDR3 bases: TGTGCCAGCAGCTTATCCGGACAGGGGTCTGAAAAACTGTTTTTT. Its protein product is CASSLSGQGSEKLFF. The full variable domain, in which reference TRBV7-9 and TRBJ1-4 provide the parts outside the CDR3, is DTGVSQNPRHKITKRGQNVTFRCDPISEHNRLYWYRQTLGQGPEFLTYFQNEAQLEKSRLLSDRFSAERPKGSFSTLEIQRTEQGDSAMYLCASSLSGQGSEKLFFGSGTQLSVL.